Sequencing of this T cell receptor (beta chain) was carried out in a study of T cell repertoires in cytomegalovirus infection. In the study overall: It was recently identified HLA-C-restricted and well-studied HLA-B-restricted CMV epitopes that the study used. It was the public TCR beta signatures that indicated both CMV infection and matching HLA type.

TCRdb reanalysed the reads using MiXCR and keeps one entry per CDR3 protein. The table has about 770,000 distinct CDR3 sequences, roughly 28% seen once; the top ten hold about an eighth. Study-level results: Totalled public TCR beta family frequency picked out people who carried CMV plus the relevant HLA. Dominating the ex vivo response were TCR beta clonotypes that were CMV-specific and HLA-C-restricted.

Details on this clonotype: Antigen specificity is unknown.

Germline V gene lookup returns CDR1 SGHVS and CDR2 FNYEAQ. This CDR3 has 16 residues. Trimming removed 4 bases from V and 5 bases from J; junction bases left unmatched: 8. This sequence joins TRBV7-6 and TRBJ2-3; 11 bases match TRBD1. The TCR comes from a human donor in good health (CMV status not recorded). Some clones in this sample may be carry-over from other donors' samples. Source: cultured CD8+ T cells from PBMCs, taken from culture after CMV antigen stimulation. The CDR3 coding sequence is TGTGCCAGCAGCTCCCAGGACAGGGGGCGTGGAGATACGCAGTATTTT. Protein product: CASSSQDRGRGDTQYF.